Below, 20 T cell receptor beta chains from the same sample are listed, as sequenced in a study of vaccination effects on CD4 cells after COVID-19. Only in-frame clones appear in the TCRdb table, and some are missing; sequencing was by immunoSEQ multiplex PCR. This sample carries about 72,000 clones, around 81% of them seen once, and the ten largest clones take about 1.2%. In the ViraFEST assay, antigen-specific CD4+ clonotypes were identified by expansion after peptide-pool stimulation. Cultured cells yielded isolated CD4+ T cells after more than nine days. Two-dose vaccination with either BNT162b2 or mRNA-1273 was given to the participants. These TCRs are of unknown antigen specificity. Sequencing was performed on CD4+ T cells from PBMCs cultured with HCoV-229E spike peptides, taken after COVID-19 vaccination. These TCRs come from a human donor who received a COVID-19 vaccine.

The sample holds a few counts of this clone. The chain joins TRBV4-2 to TRBJ2-2, with 8 positions matching TRBD2. The CDR3 is 16 amino acids. Germline CDR1 and CDR2: LGHNA and YNFKEQ. V trimming: 0 bases; J trimming: 6 bases; junction bases outside the gene matches: 6. The CDR3 bases are TGTGCCAGCAGCCAAGACGGGGCGGGGGGTTCCGGGGAGCTGTTTTTT. Amino acids: CASSQDGAGGSGELFF.

This rearrangement joins TRBV2 to TRBJ1-2; no definite D call. The CDR3 runs to 14 residues. Germline V gene lookup returns CDR1 SNHLY and CDR2 FYNNEI. V gave up 4 bases and J gave up 2 bases, with 11 bases separating them. CDR3 coding DNA: TGTGCCAGCAGTGGAGCGACACTAAACTATGGCTACACCTTC. Translated: CASSGATLNYGYTF. The full variable domain, in which reference TRBV2 and TRBJ1-2 provide the parts outside the CDR3, is EPEVTQTPSHQVTQMGQEVILRCVPISNHLYFYWYRQILGQKVEFLVSFYNNEISEKSEIFDDQFSVERPDGSNFTLKIRSTKLEDSAMYFCASSGATLNYGYTFGSGTRLTVV.

This clone was recorded once. The rearrangement uses TRBV18 and TRBJ1-5; 7 bases map to TRBD1. V lost 4 bases and J lost 0; bases outside the gene matches: 12. The CDR3 totals 18 residues. Germline V lookup: CDR1 KGHSH, CDR2 LQKENI. The CDR3: CASSQTGNNLYSNQPQHF. Written as DNA, the CDR3 is TGTGCCAGCTCACAGACAGGGAATAACCTGTATAGCAATCAGCCCCAGCATTTT. The full variable domain, in which reference TRBV18 and TRBJ1-5 provide the parts outside the CDR3, is NAGVMQNPRHLVRRRGQEARLRCSPMKGHSHVYWYRQLPEEGLKFMVYLQKENIIDESGMPKERFSAEFPKEGPSILRIQQVVRGDSAAYFCASSQTGNNLYSNQPQHFGDGTRLSIL.

The V and J genes are TRBV19 and TRBJ1-5; possible D gene TRBD1, 5 bases. Per the germline V gene, CDR1 is LNHDA and CDR2 is SQIVND (reference sequence). The CDR3 totals 15 residues. V lost 3 bases and J lost 3, with 12 bases in between. For the CDR3, the DNA is TGTGCCAGTAGTATTCACGACAGCAACAATCAGCCCCAGCATTTT. It codes for CASSIHDSNNQPQHF.

This chain uses TRBV24-1 with TRBJ2-1; 8 bases are a match to TRBD1. In germline, CDR1 is KGHDR, CDR2 SFDVKD. J gave up 5 bases and V 5 bases, and 7 bases lay outside the gene matches. The CDR3 totals 15 residues. In DNA, the CDR3 is TGTGCCACCAGTGGGGGGGACAGGCCTAACAATGAGCAGTTCTTC. This sequence encodes CATSGGDRPNNEQFF.

The rearrangement uses TRBV3-1 (or the pseudogene TRBV3-2) and TRBJ1-5; tentatively, D is TRBD1 (5 bases). V lost 4 bases to trimming and J lost 7 bases, with 14 bases between them. CDR1 LGHDT and CDR2 YNNKEL come from the germline V gene (reference sequence). The CDR3 totals 14 residues. CDR3 region: CASSPGPWDQPQHF. As DNA, the CDR3 is TGTGCCAGCAGCCCAGGGCCCTGGGACCAGCCCCAGCATTTT.

This chain uses TRBV6-5 with TRBJ2-7, with unresolved D. CDR1 is MNHEY and CDR2 is SVGAGI in the germline V gene. The CDR3 spans 10 residues. This CDR3 is CASREHSRDV. DNA of the CDR3: TGTGCCAGCAGAGAGCATAGTAGGGACGTC.

The chain is built from TRBV3-1 (or the pseudogene TRBV3-2) and TRBJ2-2; 13 bases align to TRBD2. Germline CDR1 and CDR2: LGHDT and YNNKEL (reference sequence). V trimming: 4 bases; J trimming: 5 bases; junction bases outside the gene matches: 13. There are 19 residues in the CDR3. In nucleotides, the CDR3 is TGTGCCAGCAGCCCTCGGACTAGCGGGGGAGCCCAGGTAACCGGGGAGCTGTTTTTT. This codes for CASSPRTSGGAQVTGELFF.

The V and J genes are TRBV19 and TRBJ2-4; 9 nucleotides align to TRBD1. This CDR3 has 16 amino acids. The V and J ends lost 2 bases and 4 bases, in that order; junction bases with no gene match: 6. Per germline, CDR1 LNHDA and CDR2 SQIVND (reference sequence). CDR3 bases: TGTGCCAGTAGTATAATAGGGACAGGGAATAAAAACATTCAGTACTTC. This gives the protein CASSIIGTGNKNIQYF.

The chain combines TRBV19 with TRBJ2-2; D not certain. The CDR3 loop spans 14 amino acids. The germline V gene has CDR1 LNHDA and CDR2 SQIVND (reference sequence). The V gene lost 5 bases and the J gene lost 2 bases, with 9 bases spanning the gap. DNA for the CDR3: TGTGCCAGTAGTCCCTCTTTAAACACCGGGGAGCTGTTTTTT. This codes for CASSPSLNTGELFF.

The chain carries TRBV6-6 and TRBJ2-7; weak D call: TRBD1 (6 bases). CDR1 and CDR2 from the germline V gene are MNHNY and SVGAGI (reference sequence). V lost 2 bases to trimming and J lost 4 bases, with 12 bases between them. This CDR3 has 14 amino acids. CDR3 bases: TGTGCCAGCAGTTACGTTGGACAGAGATACGAGCAGTACGTC. It encodes CASSYVGQRYEQYV.

The chain recombines TRBV2 with TRBJ2-3; D possibly corresponds to TRBD1 (6 bases). V was cut by 4 bases and J by 2 bases, with 10 bases left in between. Germline V CDR1 and CDR2: SNHLY, FYNNEI. This CDR3 region has 14 residues. The CDR3 bases are TGTGCCAGCAGTGTAGGGGGTTCCACAGATACGCAGTATTTT. It is translated as CASSVGGSTDTQYF.

This clone was observed a handful of times. The chain employs TRBV9 and TRBJ1-5, with D uncertain. This CDR3 comprises 13 residues. Deletions cut 0 bases from V and 5 bases from J, with 6 bases between. Per germline, CDR1 SGDLS and CDR2 YYNGEE. CDR3 nucleotide sequence: TGTGCCAGCAGCGTAGATATGGATCAGCCCCAGCATTTT. This codes for CASSVDMDQPQHF.

The V and J genes are TRBV9 and TRBJ1-2; 12 bases match TRBD1. Germline V lookup: CDR1 SGDLS, CDR2 YYNGEE. The CDR3 extends over 16 amino acids. V shed 3 bases and J 4 bases; nucleotides not matched to a gene: 7. CDR3 residues: CASSATGQGASYGYTF. The DNA for the CDR3 is TGTGCCAGCAGCGCCACGGGACAGGGGGCTTCCTATGGCTACACCTTC.

The gene calls are TRBV14 and TRBJ2-7; D possibly matches TRBD1 or TRBD2 (5 bases each). CDR1 and CDR2 (germline): SGHDN, FVKESK. V was clipped by 0 bases and J by 3 bases, with 12 bases between them. The CDR3 contains 15 residues. DNA for the CDR3: TGTGCCAGCAGCCAAGAGGGGGAGCGATTCTACGAGCAGTACGTC. Translation: CASSQEGERFYEQYV.

The chain links TRBV5-5 to TRBJ2-2, with D possibly being TRBD1 (7 bases). This CDR3 spans 15 amino acids. Germline V gene sequence: CDR1 SGHKS, CDR2 YYEKEE (reference sequence). V was shortened by 4 bases and J by 1 base, with 11 bases between the two germline ends. For the CDR3, the DNA is TGTGCCAGCAGCGGAGGGACAGTGAACACCGGGGAGCTGTTTTTT. Protein sequence: CASSGGTVNTGELFF.

CDR3 in DNA: TGCGCCAGCAGCTTGGTTAGCTTTCCAGATACGCAGTATTTT. This gives the protein CASSLVSFPDTQYF. The rearrangement uses TRBV5-1 and TRBJ2-3, with D uncertain. Trimming left V 0 bases short and J 4 bases short, with 9 bases between. The CDR3 contains 14 residues. Germline V gene lookup returns CDR1 SGHRS and CDR2 YFSETQ.

This clone turned up a few times. The chain links TRBV19 to TRBJ1-2, with TRBD1 matching over 7 bases. The germline CDR1 and CDR2 sequences are LNHDA and SQIVND (reference sequence). This CDR3 is built from 15 residues. The V and J ends lost 3 bases and 5 bases, in that order; junction bases with no gene match: 9. The CDR3, as DNA: TGTGCCAGTAGTATCCGGACAGGAGACGAATATGGCTACACCTTC. Amino acids: CASSIRTGDEYGYTF. Full variable domain (outside the CDR3, taken from reference TRBV19 and TRBJ1-2): DGGITQSPKYLFRKEGQNVTLSCEQNLNHDAMYWYRQDPGQGLRLIYYSQIVNDFQKGDIAEGYSVSREKKESFPLTVTSAQKNPTAFYLCASSIRTGDEYGYTFGSGTRLTVV.

The rearrangement uses TRBV7-3 and TRBJ1-1; D not resolved. Trimming left V 0 bases short and J 2 bases short, with 7 bases between. The CDR3 contains 14 residues. Germline lookup yields CDR1 SGHTA and CDR2 FQGTGA. This chain's CDR3 is CASSLTASNTEAFF. Written as DNA, the CDR3 is TGTGCCAGCAGCTTAACGGCCAGTAACACTGAAGCTTTCTTT. Complete variable domain (other parts from reference TRBV7-3 and TRBJ1-1): GAGVSQTPSNKVTEKGKYVELRCDPISGHTALYWYRQSLGQGPEFLIYFQGTGAADDSGLPNDRFFAVRPEGSVSTLKIQRTERGDSAVYLCASSLTASNTEAFFGQGTRLTVV.

The gene calls are TRBV12-3 or TRBV12-4 and TRBJ1-2; D uncertain. V was cut by 3 bases and J by 8 bases, with 4 bases left in between. This CDR3 has 10 residues. CDR3 nucleotide sequence: TGTGCCAGCAGTTTGGGCGGCTACACCTTC. Translation gives CASSLGGYTF.